This TCR beta chain was retrieved from a study of blood T cell repertoires in COVID-19. This clone has just one count. Germline-derived CDR1 and CDR2 are SQVTM and ANQGSEA. The V and J ends lost 6 bases and 1 base, in that order; junction bases with no gene match: 10. This CDR3 spans 15 amino acids. In the original analysis: Estimates of nucleated cell counts were drawn from the amplification of reference gene primers. The table came from immunoSEQ multiplex PCR; TCRdb's copy has only in-frame clones and leaves some out. V, J and clone size derive from that table, while D and trimming were established from the DNA sequence. The sample includes tens of thousands of clones, roughly nine tenths of them seen just once.

This clonotype originated in a human donor in a cohort sampled during active COVID-19. Material: peripheral blood. V gene TRBV29-1 combines with J gene TRBJ2-5, with 8 bases matching TRBD2. The CDR3 nucleotides read TGCAGCGTGGGTTCGGGAGGGACCTTCCAAGAGACCCAGTACTTC. The encoded protein is CSVGSGGTFQETQYF.